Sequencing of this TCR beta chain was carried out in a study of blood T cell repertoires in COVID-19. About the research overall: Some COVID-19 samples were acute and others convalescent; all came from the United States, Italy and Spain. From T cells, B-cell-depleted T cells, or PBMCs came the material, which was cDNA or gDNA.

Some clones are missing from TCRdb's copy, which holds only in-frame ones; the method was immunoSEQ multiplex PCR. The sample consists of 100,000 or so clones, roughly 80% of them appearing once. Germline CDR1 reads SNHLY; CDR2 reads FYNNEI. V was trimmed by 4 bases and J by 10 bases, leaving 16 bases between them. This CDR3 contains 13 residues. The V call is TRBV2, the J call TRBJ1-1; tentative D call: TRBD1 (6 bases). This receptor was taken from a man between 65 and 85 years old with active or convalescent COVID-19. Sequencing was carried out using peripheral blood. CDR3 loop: CASSVAGGGVAFF. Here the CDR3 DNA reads TGTGCCAGCAGTGTTGCGGGGGGCGGCGTAGCTTTCTTT.